A single count supports the clone carrying this T cell receptor beta chain. The antigen is unknown. The sample originates from a study of T cell responses to AZD1222 COVID-19 vaccine. The repertoire was sequenced with immunoSEQ multiplex PCR; TCRdb's copy has only in-frame clones and lacks some. The sample yields 65,000 to 80,000 clones, 88% seen once. General study findings and limits: Baseline serology detected seropositivity in only 5 or 6 AZD1222 recipients. The donor group comprised mostly white British people and more females; the analysis possibly underestimated clonal diversity. Reportedly, nearly half of unique spike TCRs recognized epitopes outside B.1.351/B.1.1.7 mutations. Spike-spanning, vaccine-associated CD4 TCRs were dominant at 160-218 and 743-854.

Trimming shortened V by 2 bases and J by 3 bases, and 5 bases separated the two germline ends. The CDR3 runs to 12 residues. From germline, CDR1 is ENHRY and CDR2 SYGVKD. The sequence came from an adult who received the MenACWY meningococcal vaccine as a control. The sequencing here drew on peripheral blood, taken 28 days after the second dose of the MenACWY control vaccine. J is TRBJ2-7 and V is TRBV10-3; no clear D. CDR3 loop: CAISEGRYEQYF. CDR3 coding DNA: TGTGCCATCAGTGAGGGCCGCTACGAGCAGTACTTC.